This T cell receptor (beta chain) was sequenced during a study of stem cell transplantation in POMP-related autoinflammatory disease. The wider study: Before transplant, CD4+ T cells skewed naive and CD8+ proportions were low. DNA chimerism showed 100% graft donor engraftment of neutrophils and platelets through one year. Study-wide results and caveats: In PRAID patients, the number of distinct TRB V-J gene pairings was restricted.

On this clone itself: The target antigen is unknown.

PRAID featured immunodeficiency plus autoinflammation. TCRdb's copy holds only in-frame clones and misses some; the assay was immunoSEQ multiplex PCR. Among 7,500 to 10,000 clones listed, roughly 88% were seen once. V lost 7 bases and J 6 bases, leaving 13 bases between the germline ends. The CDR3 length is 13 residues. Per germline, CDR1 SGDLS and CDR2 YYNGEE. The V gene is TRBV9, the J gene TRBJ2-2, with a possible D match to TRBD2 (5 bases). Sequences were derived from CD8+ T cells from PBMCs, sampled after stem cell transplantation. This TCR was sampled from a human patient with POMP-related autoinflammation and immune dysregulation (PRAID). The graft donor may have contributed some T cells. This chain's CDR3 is CASRSEGAGELFF. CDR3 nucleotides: TGTGCCAGCCGGTCAGAGGGAGCCGGGGAGCTGTTTTTT.